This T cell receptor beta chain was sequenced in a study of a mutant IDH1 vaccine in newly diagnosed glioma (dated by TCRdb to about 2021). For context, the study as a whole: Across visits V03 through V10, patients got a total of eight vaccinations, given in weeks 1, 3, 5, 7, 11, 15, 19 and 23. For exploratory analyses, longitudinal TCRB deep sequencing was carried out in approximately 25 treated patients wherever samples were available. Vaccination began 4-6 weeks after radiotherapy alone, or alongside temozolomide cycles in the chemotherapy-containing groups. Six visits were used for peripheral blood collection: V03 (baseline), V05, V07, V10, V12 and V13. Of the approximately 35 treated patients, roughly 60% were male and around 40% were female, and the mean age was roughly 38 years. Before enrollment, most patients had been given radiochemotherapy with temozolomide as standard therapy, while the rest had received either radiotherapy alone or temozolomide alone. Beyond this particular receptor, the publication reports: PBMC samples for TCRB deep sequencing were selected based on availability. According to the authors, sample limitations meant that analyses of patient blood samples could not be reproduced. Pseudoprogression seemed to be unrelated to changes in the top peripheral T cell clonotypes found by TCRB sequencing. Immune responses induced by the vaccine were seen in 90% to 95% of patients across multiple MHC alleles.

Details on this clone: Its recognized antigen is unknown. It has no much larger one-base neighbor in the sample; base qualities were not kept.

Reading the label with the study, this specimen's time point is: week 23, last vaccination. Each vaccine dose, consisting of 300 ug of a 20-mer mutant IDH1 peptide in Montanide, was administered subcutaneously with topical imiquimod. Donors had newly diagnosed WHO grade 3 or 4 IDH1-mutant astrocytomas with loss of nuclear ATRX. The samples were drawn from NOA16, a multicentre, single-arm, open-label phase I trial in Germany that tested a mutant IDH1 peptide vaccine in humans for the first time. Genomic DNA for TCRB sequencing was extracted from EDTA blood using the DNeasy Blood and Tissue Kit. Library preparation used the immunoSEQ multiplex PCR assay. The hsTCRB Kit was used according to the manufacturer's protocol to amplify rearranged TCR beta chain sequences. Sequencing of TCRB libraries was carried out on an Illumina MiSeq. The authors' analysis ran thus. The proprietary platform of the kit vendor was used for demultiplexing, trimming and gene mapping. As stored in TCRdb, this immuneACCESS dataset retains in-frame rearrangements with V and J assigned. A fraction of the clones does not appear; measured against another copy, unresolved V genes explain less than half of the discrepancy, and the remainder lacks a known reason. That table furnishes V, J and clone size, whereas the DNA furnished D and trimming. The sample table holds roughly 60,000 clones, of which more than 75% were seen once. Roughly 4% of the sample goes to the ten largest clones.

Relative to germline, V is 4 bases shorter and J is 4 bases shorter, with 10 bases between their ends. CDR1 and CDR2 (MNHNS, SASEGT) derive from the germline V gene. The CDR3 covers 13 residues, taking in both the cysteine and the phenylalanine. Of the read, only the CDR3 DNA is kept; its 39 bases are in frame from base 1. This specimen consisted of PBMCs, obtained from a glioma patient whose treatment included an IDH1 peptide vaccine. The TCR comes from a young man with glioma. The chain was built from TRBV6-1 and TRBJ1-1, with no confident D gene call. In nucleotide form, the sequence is TGTGCCAGCAGTGCCGGCAGAGTCACTGAAGCTTTCTTT. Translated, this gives CASSAGRVTEAFF.